The subject of this entry is one TCR beta chain. This sample is drawn from a study of identical twins. CDR1 is LGHNA and CDR2 is YNFKEQ in the germline V gene. The junction had 5 bases not matched to a gene; V was cut back by 1 base and J by 7 bases. The CDR3 contains 15 residues. Through template switching, a universal primer site was introduced, and the cDNA contained unique molecular identifiers. TCRdb reprocessed the 5' RACE reads with MiXCR, giving one entry per CDR3 protein. The repertoire has a few hundred thousand distinct CDR3 sequences, more than 6.5% of them found once; the top ten carry 2.1%. The data were also submitted as part of a second study, on yellow fever vaccine responses in identical twins.

This rearrangement joins TRBV4-2 to TRBJ2-7; 12 bases map to TRBD1. This receptor was taken from a woman between 18 and 29 years old in good health. Sequencing was carried out using memory (CD45RO+) T cells sorted from blood. The CDR3 nucleotides are TGTGCCAGCAGCCAAGTGGGACAGGGGGCCGGGGAGCAGTACTTC. Protein sequence: CASSQVGQGAGEQYF.